A single sample is the source of the 5 T cell receptor beta chains below, sequenced in a study of cytotoxic CD8 clonotypes in ibrutinib-treated CLL. Libraries were prepared by immunoSEQ multiplex PCR; TCRdb keeps only in-frame clonotypes and omits some of them. The table lists roughly 28,000 clones, about 82% of them singletons, with 7.5% to 9.5% in the top ten. The sequences come from PBMCs, collected after 24 months of ibrutinib treatment. The receptors stem from a human donor with chronic lymphocytic leukemia.

V gene TRBV5-1 combines with J gene TRBJ1-1; tentatively, D is TRBD1 (6 bases). V lost 4 bases, J lost 3 bases, and 19 bases lay in between. The CDR3 consists of 16 residues. Germline-derived CDR1 and CDR2 are SGHRS and YFSETQ. The CDR3 coding sequence is TGCGCCAGCAGCCCACTAGGGGCAGGGGTTGACACTGAAGCTTTCTTT. It codes for CASSPLGAGVDTEAFF.

This CDR3 reads CASSYPGTQNEQYF. The CDR3 DNA sequence: TGTGCCAGCAGTTATCCGGGGACGCAGAACGAGCAGTACTTC. The chain recombines TRBV6-5 with TRBJ2-7; D may correspond to TRBD1 or TRBD2 (5 bases each). V lost 3 bases and J 5 bases, leaving 14 bases between the germline ends. The CDR3 extends over 14 amino acids. Germline lookup yields CDR1 MNHEY and CDR2 SVGAGI.

This chain joins TRBV18 and TRBJ2-5; D perhaps matches TRBD2 (5 bases). Germline loops: CDR1 KGHSH, CDR2 LQKENI. V shed 3 bases and J shed 2 bases, with 7 bases lying between them. There are 13 residues in the CDR3. CDR3 DNA: TGTGCCAGCTCACCGGGAGTTCAAGAGACCCAGTACTTC. Translation: CASSPGVQETQYF.

This chain connects TRBV11-2 to TRBJ1-6; unclear D gene. V dropped 6 bases and J dropped 0 bases, with 9 bases sitting between them. This CDR3 has 15 amino acids. Germline CDR1 SGHAT, CDR2 FQNNGV. CDR3 region: CASRKGFSYNSPLHF. In DNA, the CDR3 is TGTGCCAGCAGGAAGGGCTTCTCCTATAATTCACCCCTCCACTTT.

The J gene is TRBJ2-3, the V gene TRBV15; TRBD2 is a possible D gene (5 bases). V was trimmed by 0 bases and J by 2 bases, leaving 15 bases between them. The CDR3 covers 17 residues. Germline V gene sequence: CDR1 LNHNV, CDR2 YYDKDF (reference sequence). This CDR3 is CATSRDWAGPSTDTQYF. The DNA of the CDR3 is TGTGCCACCAGCAGAGATTGGGCGGGCCCCTCCACAGATACGCAGTATTTT.